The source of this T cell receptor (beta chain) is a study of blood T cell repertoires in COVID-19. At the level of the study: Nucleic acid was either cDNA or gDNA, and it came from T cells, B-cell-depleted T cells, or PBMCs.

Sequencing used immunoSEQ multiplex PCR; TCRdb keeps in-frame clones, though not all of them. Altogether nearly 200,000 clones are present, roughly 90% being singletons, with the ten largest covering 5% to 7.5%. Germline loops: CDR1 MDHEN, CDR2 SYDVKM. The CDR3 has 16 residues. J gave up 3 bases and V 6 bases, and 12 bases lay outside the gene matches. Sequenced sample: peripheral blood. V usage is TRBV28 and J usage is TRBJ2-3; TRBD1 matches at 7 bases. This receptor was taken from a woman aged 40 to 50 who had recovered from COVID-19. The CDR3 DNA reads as TGTGCCAGCAGGTCCAACAGGGGTGAGAGGACAGATACGCAGTATTTT. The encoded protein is CASRSNRGERTDTQYF.